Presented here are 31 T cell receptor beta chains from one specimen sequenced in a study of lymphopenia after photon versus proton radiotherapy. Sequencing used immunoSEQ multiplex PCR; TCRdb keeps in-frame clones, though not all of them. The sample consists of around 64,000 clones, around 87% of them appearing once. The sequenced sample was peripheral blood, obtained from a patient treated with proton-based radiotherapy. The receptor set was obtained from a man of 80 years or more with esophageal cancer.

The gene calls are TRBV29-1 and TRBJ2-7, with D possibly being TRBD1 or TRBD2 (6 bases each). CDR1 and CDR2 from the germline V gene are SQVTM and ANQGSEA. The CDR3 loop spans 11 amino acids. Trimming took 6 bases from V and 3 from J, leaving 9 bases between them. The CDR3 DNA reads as TGCAGCGTCGGGGGCTACTACGAGCAGTACTTC. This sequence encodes CSVGGYYEQYF.

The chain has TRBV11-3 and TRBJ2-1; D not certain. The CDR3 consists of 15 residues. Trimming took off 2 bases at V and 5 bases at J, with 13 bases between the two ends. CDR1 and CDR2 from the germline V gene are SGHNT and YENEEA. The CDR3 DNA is TGTGCCAGCAGCTTAAATAGGTGGAACAACAATGAGCAGTTCTTC. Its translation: CASSLNRWNNNEQFF.

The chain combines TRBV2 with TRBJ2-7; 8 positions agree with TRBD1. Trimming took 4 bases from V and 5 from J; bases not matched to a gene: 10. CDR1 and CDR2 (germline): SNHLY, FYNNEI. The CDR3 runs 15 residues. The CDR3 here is CASSAPRTGWNEQYF. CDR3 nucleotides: TGTGCCAGCAGTGCCCCGCGGACAGGGTGGAACGAGCAGTACTTC.

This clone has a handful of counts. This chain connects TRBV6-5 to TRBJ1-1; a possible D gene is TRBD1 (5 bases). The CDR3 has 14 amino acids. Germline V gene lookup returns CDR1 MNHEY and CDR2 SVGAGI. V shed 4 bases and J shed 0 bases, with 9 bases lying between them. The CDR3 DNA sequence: TGTGCCAGCAGTTTAGGGACGTTGAACACTGAAGCTTTCTTT. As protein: CASSLGTLNTEAFF.

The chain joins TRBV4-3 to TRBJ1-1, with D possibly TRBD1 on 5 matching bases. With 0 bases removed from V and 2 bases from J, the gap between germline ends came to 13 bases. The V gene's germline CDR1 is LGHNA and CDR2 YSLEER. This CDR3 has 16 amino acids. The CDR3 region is CASSQDWAGPNTEAFF. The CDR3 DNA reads TGCGCCAGCAGCCAAGATTGGGCGGGACCCAACACTGAAGCTTTCTTT.

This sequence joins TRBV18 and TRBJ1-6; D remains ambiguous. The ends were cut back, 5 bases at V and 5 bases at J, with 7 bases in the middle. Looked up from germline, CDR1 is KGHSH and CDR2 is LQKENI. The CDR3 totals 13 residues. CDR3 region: CASSERDNSPLHF. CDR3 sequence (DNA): TGTGCCAGCTCAGAGAGGGATAATTCACCCCTCCACTTT.

CDR3 loop: CAWDRSSGANVLTF. Written as DNA, the CDR3 is TGTGCCTGGGACAGGAGCTCTGGGGCCAACGTCCTGACTTTC. The chain has TRBV30 and TRBJ2-6; maybe TRBD1 (6 bases). CDR3 length: 14 residues. Germline V lookup: CDR1 GTSNPN, CDR2 SVGIG (reference sequence). V was cut by 5 bases and J by 0 bases, with 8 bases left in between.

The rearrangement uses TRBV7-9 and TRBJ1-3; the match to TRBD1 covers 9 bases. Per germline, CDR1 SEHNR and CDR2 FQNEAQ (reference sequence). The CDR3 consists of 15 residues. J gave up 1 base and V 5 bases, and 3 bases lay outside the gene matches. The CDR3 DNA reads TGTGCCAGCAGCACCGACAGGGGGTCTGGAAACACCATATATTTT. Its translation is CASSTDRGSGNTIYF.

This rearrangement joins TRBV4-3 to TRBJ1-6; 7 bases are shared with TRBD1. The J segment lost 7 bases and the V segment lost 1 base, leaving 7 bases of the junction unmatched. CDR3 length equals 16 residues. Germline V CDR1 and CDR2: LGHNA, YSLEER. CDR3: CASSQGTGTENSPLHF. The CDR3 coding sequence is TGCGCCAGCAGCCAAGGGACCGGGACAGAGAATTCACCCCTCCACTTT.

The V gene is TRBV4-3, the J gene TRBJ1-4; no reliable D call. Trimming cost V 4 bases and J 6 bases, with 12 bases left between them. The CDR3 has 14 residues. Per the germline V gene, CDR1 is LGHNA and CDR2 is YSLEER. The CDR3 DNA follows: TGCGCCAGCAGCCCGTTGGCACAAGATGAAAAACTGTTTTTT. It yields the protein CASSPLAQDEKLFF.

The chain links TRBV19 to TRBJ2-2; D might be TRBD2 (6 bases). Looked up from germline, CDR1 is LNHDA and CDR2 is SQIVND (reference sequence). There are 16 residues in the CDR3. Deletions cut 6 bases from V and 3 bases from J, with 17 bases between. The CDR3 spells CASRERVWVDTGELFF. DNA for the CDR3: TGTGCCAGTAGGGAGCGGGTTTGGGTAGACACCGGGGAGCTGTTTTTT. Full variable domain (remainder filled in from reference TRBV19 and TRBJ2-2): DGGITQSPKYLFRKEGQNVTLSCEQNLNHDAMYWYRQDPGQGLRLIYYSQIVNDFQKGDIAEGYSVSREKKESFPLTVTSAQKNPTAFYLCASRERVWVDTGELFFGEGSRLTVL.

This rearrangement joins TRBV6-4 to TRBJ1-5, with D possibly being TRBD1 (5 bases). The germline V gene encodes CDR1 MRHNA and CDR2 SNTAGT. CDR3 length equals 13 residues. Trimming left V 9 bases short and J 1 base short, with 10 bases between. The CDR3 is CARSRDSNQPQHF. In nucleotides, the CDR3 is TGTGCCAGGAGCCGGGACAGCAATCAGCCCCAGCATTTT.

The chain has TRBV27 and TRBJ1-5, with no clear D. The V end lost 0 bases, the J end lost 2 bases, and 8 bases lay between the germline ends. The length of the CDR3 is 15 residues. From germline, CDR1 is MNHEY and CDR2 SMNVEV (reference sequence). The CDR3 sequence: CASSLSGFRNQPQHF. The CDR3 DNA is TGTGCCAGCAGTTTATCTGGGTTTCGCAATCAGCCCCAGCATTTT.

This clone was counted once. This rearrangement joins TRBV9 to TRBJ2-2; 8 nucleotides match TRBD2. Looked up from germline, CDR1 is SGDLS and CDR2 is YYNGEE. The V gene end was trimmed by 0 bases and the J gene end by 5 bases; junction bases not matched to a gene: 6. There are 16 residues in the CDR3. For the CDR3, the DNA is TGTGCCAGCAGCGTAGATTCGGGACTAGAGACCGGGGAGCTGTTTTTT. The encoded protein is CASSVDSGLETGELFF.

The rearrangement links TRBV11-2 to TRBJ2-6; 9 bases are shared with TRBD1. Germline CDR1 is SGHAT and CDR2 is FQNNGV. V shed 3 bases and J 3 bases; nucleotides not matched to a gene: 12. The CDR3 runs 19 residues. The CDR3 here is CASSFFLGQGSGGANVLTF. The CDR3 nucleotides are TGTGCCAGCAGCTTCTTCCTGGGACAGGGATCCGGTGGGGCCAACGTCCTGACTTTC.

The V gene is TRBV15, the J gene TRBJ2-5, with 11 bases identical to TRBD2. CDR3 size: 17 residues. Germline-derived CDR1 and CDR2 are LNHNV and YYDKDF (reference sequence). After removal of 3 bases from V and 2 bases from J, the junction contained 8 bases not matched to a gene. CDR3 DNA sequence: TGTGCCACCAGCAGGTTGGGATTAGCGGGGGGGCAAGAGACCCAGTACTTC. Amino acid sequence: CATSRLGLAGGQETQYF.

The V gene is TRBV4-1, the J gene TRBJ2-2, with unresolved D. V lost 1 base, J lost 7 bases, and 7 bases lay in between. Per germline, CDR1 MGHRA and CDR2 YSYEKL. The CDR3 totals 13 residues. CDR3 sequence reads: CASSQVGDGELFF. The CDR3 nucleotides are TGCGCCAGCAGCCAAGTTGGGGACGGGGAGCTGTTTTTT.

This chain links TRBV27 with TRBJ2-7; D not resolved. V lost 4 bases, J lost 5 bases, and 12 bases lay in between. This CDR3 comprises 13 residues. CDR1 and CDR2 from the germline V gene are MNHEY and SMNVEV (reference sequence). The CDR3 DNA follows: TGTGCCAGCAGTTCGGGTCCTGGGCACGAGCAGTACTTC. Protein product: CASSSGPGHEQYF.

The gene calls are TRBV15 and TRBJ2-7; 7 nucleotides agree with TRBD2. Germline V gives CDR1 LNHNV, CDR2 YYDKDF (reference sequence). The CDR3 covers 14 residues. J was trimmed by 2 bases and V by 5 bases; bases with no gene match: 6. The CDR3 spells CATSPGLGPYEQYF. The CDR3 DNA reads TGTGCCACCAGCCCTGGACTAGGTCCCTACGAGCAGTACTTC.

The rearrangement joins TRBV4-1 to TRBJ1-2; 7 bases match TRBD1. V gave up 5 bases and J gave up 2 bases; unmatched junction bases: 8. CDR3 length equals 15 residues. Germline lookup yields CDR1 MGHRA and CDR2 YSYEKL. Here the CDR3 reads CASSERETGNYGYTF. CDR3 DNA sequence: TGCGCCAGCAGCGAAAGAGAGACAGGGAACTATGGCTACACCTTC.

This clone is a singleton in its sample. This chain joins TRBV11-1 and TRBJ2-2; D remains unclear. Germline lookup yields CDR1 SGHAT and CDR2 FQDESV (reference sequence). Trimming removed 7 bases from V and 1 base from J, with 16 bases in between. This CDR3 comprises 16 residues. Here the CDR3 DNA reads TGTGCCAGCACCCCTCTGGCCGACGGGAACACCGGGGAGCTGTTTTTT. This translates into CASTPLADGNTGELFF. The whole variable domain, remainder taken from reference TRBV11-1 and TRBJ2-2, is EAEVAQSPRYKITEKSQAVAFWCDPISGHATLYWYRQILGQGPELLVQFQDESVVDDSQLPKDRFSAERLKGVDSTLKIQPAELGDSAMYLCASTPLADGNTGELFFGEGSRLTVL.

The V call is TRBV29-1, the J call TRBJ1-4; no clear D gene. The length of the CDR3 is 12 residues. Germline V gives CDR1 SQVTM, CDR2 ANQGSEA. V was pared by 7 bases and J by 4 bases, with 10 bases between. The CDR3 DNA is TGCAGCGCCAGAGAAAATAATGAAAAACTGTTTTTT. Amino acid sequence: CSARENNEKLFF.

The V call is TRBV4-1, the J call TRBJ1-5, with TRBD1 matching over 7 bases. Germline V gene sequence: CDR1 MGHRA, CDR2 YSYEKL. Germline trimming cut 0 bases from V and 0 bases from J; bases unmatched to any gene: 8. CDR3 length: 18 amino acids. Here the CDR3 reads CASSQDQGGDYSNQPQHF. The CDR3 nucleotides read TGCGCCAGCAGCCAAGACCAGGGGGGAGATTATAGCAATCAGCCCCAGCATTTT.

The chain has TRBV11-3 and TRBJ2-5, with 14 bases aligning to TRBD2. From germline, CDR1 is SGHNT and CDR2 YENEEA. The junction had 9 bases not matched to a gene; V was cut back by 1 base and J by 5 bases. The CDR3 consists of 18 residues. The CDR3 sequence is CASSLGWTSGRSSETQYF. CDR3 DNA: TGTGCCAGCAGCTTAGGTTGGACTAGCGGGAGGTCCAGTGAGACCCAGTACTTC. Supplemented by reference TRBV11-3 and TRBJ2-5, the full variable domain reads EAGVVQSPRYKIIEKKQPVAFWCNPISGHNTLYWYLQNLGQGPELLIRYENEEAVDDSQLPKDRFSAERLKGVDSTLKIQPAELGDSAVYLCASSLGWTSGRSSETQYFGPGTRLLVL.

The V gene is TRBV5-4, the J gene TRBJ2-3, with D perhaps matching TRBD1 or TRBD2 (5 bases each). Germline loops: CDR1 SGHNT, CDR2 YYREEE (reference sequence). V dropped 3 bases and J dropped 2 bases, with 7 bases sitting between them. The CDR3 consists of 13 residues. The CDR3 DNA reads TGTGCCAGCAGCTGGGACCCCACAGATACGCAGTATTTT. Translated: CASSWDPTDTQYF. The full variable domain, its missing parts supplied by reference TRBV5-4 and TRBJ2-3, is ETGVTQSPTHLIKTRGQQVTLRCSSQSGHNTVSWYQQALGQGPQFIFQYYREEENGRGNFPPRFSGLQFPNYSSELNVNALELDDSALYLCASSWDPTDTQYFGPGTRLTVL.

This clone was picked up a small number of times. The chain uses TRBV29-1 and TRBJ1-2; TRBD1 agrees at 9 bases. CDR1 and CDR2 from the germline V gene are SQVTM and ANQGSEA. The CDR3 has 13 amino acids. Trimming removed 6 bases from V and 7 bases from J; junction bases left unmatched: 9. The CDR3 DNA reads TGCAGCGTCGGAATGACAGGGGGGAGTGGCTACACCTTC. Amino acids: CSVGMTGGSGYTF.

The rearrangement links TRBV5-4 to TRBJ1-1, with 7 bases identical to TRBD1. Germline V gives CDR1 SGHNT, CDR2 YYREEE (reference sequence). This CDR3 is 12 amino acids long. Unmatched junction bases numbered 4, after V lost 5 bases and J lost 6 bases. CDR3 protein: CASSFGTAEAFF. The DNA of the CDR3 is TGTGCCAGCAGTTTCGGGACAGCTGAAGCTTTCTTT.

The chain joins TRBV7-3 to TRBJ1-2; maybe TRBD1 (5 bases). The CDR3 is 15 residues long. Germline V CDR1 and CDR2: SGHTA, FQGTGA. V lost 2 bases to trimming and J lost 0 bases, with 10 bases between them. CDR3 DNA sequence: TGTGCCAGCAGCTTAGTTCCAGGGCCTAACTATGGCTACACCTTC. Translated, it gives CASSLVPGPNYGYTF.

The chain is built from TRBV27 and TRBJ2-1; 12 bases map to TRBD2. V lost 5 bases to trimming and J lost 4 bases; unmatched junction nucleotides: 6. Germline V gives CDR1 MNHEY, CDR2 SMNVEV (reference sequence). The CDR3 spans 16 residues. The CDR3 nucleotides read TGTGCCAGCAGTACCAGCACTAGCGGGGGGTACAATGAGCAGTTCTTC. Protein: CASSTSTSGGYNEQFF.

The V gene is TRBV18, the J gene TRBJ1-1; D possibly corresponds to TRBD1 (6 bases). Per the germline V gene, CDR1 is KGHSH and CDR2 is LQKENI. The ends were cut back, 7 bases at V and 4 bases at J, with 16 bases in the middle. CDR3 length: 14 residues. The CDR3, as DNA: TGTGCCAGCTTGCCCCAGGGGTGGTCCACTGAAGCTTTCTTT. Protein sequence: CASLPQGWSTEAFF.

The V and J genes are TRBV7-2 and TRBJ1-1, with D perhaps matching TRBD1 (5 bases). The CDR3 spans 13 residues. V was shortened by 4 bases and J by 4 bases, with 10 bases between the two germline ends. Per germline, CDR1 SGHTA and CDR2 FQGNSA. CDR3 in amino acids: CASSSWGGTEAFF. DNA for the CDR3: TGTGCCAGCAGCTCGTGGGGGGGCACTGAAGCTTTCTTT.